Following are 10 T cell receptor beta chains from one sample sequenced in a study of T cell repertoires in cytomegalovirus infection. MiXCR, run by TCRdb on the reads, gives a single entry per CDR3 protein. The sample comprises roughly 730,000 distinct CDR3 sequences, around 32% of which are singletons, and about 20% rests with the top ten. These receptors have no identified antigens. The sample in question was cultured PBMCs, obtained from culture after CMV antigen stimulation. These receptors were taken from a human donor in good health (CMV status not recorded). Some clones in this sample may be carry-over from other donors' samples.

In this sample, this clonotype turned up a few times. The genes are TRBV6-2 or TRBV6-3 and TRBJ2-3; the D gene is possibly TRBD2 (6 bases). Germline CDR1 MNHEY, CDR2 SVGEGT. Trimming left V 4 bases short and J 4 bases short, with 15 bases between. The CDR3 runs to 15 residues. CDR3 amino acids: CASSSAGSYPDTQYF. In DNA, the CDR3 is TGTGCCAGCAGTTCAGCGGGCTCCTACCCAGATACGCAGTATTTT.

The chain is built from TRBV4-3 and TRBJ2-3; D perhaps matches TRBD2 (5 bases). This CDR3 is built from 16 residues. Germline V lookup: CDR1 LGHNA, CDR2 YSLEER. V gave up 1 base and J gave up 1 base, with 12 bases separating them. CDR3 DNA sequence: TGCGCCAGCAGCCAAGGACCGCGGGCTCGCACAGATACGCAGTATTTT. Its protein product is CASSQGPRARTDTQYF.

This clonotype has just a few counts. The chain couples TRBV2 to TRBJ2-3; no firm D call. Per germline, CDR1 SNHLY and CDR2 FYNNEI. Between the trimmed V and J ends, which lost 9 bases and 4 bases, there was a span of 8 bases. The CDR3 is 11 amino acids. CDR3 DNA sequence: TGTGCCAGTACGACGGCAGATACGCAGTATTTT. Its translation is CASTTADTQYF.

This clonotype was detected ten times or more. CDR3 in amino acids: CASSRGLAGSGEQFF. The CDR3 DNA sequence: TGTGCCAGCAGCCGGGGACTAGCGGGGTCGGGTGAGCAGTTCTTC. This chain connects TRBV7-2 to TRBJ2-1, with 13 bases fitting TRBD2. Unmatched junction bases numbered 7, after V lost 5 bases and J lost 9 bases. This CDR3 comprises 15 residues. CDR1 and CDR2 (germline): SGHTA, FQGNSA.

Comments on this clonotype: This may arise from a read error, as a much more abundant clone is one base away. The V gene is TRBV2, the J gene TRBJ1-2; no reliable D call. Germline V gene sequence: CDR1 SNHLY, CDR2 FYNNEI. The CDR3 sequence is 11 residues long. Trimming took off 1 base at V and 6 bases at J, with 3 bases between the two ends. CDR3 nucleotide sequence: TGTGCCAGCAGTGAAGGGGATGGCTACACCTTC. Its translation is CASSEGDGYTF.

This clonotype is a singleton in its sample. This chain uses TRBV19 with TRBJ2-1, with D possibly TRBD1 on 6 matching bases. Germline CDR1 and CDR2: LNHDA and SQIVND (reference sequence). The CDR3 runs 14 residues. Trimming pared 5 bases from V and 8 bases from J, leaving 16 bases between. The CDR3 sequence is CASSPRQVADEQFF. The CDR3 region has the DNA TGTGCCAGTAGTCCCCGACAGGTGGCGGATGAGCAGTTCTTC.

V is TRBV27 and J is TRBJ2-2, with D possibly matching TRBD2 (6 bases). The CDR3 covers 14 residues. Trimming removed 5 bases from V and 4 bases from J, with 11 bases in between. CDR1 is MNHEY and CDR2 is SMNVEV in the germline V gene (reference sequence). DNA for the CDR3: TGTGCCAGCAGTCCCAGGACTATCACCGGGGAGCTGTTTTTT. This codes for CASSPRTITGELFF.

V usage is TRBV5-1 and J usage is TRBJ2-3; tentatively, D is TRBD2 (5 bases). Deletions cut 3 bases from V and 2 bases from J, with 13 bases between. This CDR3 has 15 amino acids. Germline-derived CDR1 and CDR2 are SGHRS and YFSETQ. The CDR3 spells CASSSGLYDTDTQYF. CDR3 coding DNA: TGCGCCAGCAGCTCCGGACTCTACGACACAGATACGCAGTATTTT.

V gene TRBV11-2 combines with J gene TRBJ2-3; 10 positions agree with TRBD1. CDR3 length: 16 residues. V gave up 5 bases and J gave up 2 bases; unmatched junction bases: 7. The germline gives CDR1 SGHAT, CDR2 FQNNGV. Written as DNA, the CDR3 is TGTGCCAGCAGCCTAACCGGGACAGGGGTCACAGATACGCAGTATTTT. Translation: CASSLTGTGVTDTQYF.

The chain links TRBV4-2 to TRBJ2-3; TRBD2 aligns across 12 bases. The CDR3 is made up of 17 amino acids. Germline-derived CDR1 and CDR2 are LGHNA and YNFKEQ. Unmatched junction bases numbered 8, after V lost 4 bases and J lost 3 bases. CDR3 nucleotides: TGTGCCAGCAGCCCAGGCCGACTAGCGGGGGAGACAGATACGCAGTATTTT. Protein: CASSPGRLAGETDTQYF.